This TCR beta chain derives from a study of STAT3 mutations in large granular lymphocyte leukemia. Study-wide context: Over half of T-LGLL patients had one or more immunosuppressive regimens.

The CDR3 loop spans 12 amino acids. Per the germline V gene, CDR1 is SGHVS and CDR2 is FQNEAQ. The ends were cut back, 1 base at V and 9 bases at J, with 7 bases in the middle. Note on this clone: The target antigen is unknown.

Produced via immunoSEQ multiplex PCR; TCRdb's table is partial and in-frame only. The table has around 30,000 clones, around 88% seen once. Regarding the study as a whole: In some patients, a small highly pathogenic clone possibly went undetected. At least one immunodominant TCR beta clonotype appeared in every T-cell large granular lymphocyte leukemia patient.

The clonotype was recovered from a man aged 55 to 70 with T-cell large granular lymphocyte leukemia. Some clones in this sample may be carry-over from other donors' samples. Sequencing input: peripheral blood mononuclear cells. The V gene is TRBV7-8, the J gene TRBJ2-1; no reliable D call. The CDR3 nucleotides read TGTGCCAGCAGCTTAGTACTGGGTGAGCAGTTCTTC. Translated: CASSLVLGEQFF. The entire variable domain, with the rest obtained from reference TRBV7-8 and TRBJ2-1, is as follows: GAGVSQSPRYKVAKRGQDVALRCDPISGHVSLFWYQQALGQGPEFLTYFQNEAQLDKSGLPSDRFFAERPEGSVSTLKIQRTQQEDSAVYLCASSLVLGEQFFGPGTRLTVL.